This T cell receptor (beta chain) was obtained from a study of cytomegalovirus exposure and HLA in healthy donors. Study-level results: The finding came from a later analysis; first-cohort TCR clusters tended to co-occur in the 90 to 150 validation repertoires. Cytomegalovirus status was reportedly diagnosed by the classifier with high sensitivity and specificity.

Assay: immunoSEQ multiplex PCR; the TCRdb copy retains only in-frame clones and omits some. Of hundreds of thousands of clones in the sample, more than 75% were seen once. In regard to this clone: Its antigen is undetermined.

The CDR3 is made up of 16 amino acids. V shed 6 bases and J 0 bases; nucleotides not matched to a gene: 8. The germline CDR1 and CDR2 sequences are SNHLY and FYNNEI. V is TRBV2 and J is TRBJ1-3; TRBD1 matches at 7 bases. This TCR was recovered from a young woman in good health and CMV-seropositive. Sequencing was carried out using PBMCs. The CDR3 loop is CASRRTGLTSGNTIYF. CDR3 bases: TGTGCCAGCAGGCGGACAGGACTAACCTCTGGAAACACCATATATTTT.